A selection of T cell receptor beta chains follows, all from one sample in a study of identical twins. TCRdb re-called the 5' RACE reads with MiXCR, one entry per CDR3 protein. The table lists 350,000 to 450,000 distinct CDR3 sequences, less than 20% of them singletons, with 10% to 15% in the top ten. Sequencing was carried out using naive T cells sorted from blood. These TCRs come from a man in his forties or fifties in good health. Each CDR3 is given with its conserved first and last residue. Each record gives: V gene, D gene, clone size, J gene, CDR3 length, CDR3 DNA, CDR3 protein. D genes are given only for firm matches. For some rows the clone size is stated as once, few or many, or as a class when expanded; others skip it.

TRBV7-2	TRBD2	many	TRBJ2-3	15	TGTGCCAGCAGCTTTAGTAGCGGGGGTCCAGATACGCAGTATTTT	CASSFSSGGPDTQYF
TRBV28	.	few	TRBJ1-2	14	TGTGCCAGCAGTTCAGCGTTGGCGGTATATGGCTACACCTTC	CASSSALAVYGYTF
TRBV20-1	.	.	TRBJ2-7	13	TGCAGTGCTAAAGGTGCGGACGCCTACGAGCAGTACTTC	CSAKGADAYEQYF
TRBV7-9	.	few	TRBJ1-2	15	TGTGCCAGCAGCTTAGGAGAGGGAACTAACTATGGCTACACCTTC	CASSLGEGTNYGYTF
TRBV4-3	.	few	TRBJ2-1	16	TGCGCCAGCAGCCAAGATCTCCCTAGCCCAAACAATGAGCAGTTCTTC	CASSQDLPSPNNEQFF
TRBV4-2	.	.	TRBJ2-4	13	TGTGCCAGCAGCCAAGTAGACTTAAACATTCAGTACTTC	CASSQVDLNIQYF
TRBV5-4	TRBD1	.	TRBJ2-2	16	TGTGCCAGCAGCGTCGACAGGGTAGGCAACACCGGGGAGCTGTTTTTT	CASSVDRVGNTGELFF
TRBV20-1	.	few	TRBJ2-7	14	TGCAGTGCTAGAGATCGTGTAGGGAACCTCGAGCAGTACTTC	CSARDRVGNLEQYF
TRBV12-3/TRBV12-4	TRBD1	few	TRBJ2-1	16	TGTGCCAGCAGCCCCGGGGACAGGATCGCTTGGGATGAGCAGTTCTTC	CASSPGDRIAWDEQFF
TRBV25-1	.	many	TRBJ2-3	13	TGTGCCAGCAGTTCACTACCAGGGAGCGCGCAGTATTTT	CASSSLPGSAQYF
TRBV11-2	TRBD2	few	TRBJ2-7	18	TGTGCCAGCAGCTTAGCATCTAGCGGGGGGCCGGCTAGGGGAGAGCAGTACTTC	CASSLASSGGPARGEQYF
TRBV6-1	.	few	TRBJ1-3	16	TGTGCCAGCAGTCCCCCCGGGACCGTCTCTGGAAACACCATATATTTT	CASSPPGTVSGNTIYF
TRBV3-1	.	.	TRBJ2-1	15	TGTGCCAGCAGCCAGATGTCTAGCGCCCTCAATGAGCAGTTCTTC	CASSQMSSALNEQFF
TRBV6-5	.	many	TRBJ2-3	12	TGTGCCAGCAGTCACTCCGGCGGCGGGGAGTATTTT	CASSHSGGGEYF
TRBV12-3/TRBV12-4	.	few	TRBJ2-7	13	TGTGCCAGCAGTTTTGGTTCGGGGGCCGAGCAGTACTTC	CASSFGSGAEQYF
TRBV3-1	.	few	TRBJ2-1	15	TGTGCCAGCAGCCAAGGCCAGCGGAGAAGTAATGAGCAGTTCTTC	CASSQGQRRSNEQFF
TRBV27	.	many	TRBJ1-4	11	TGTGCCAGCAGTTCCAATGAAAAACTGTTTTTT	CASSSNEKLFF
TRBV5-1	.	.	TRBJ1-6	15	TGCGCCAGCAGCTTACGCAGTGCCGATAATTCACCCCTCCACTTT	CASSLRSADNSPLHF
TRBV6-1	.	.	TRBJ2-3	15	TGTGCCAGCAGTCGGGGACGGGGGCTTTCAGATACGCAGTATTTT	CASSRGRGLSDTQYF
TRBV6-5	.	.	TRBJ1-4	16	TGTGCCAGCAGTTACAGTCAGGGACCACCTAATGAAAAACTGTTTTTT	CASSYSQGPPNEKLFF
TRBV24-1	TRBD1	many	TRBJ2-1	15	TGTGCCACCAGTGCGGGCAGGGGGCGATTGGATGAGCAGTTCTTC	CATSAGRGRLDEQFF
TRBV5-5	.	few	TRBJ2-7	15	TGTGCCAGCAGCACAAGTGGGGGGTCGGTCCGCGAGCAGTACTTC	CASSTSGGSVREQYF
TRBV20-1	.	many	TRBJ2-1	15	TGCAGTGCCCCACCAGGGGCGACCTCCTACAATGAGCAGTTCTTC	CSAPPGATSYNEQFF
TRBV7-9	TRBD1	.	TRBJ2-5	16	TGTGCCAGCAGCTTAGTAACGGGACAGCGCCGAGAGACCCAGTACTTC	CASSLVTGQRRETQYF
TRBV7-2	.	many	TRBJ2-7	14	TGTGCCAGCAGTTCTACCTCGGGACCCTACGAGCAGTACTTC	CASSSTSGPYEQYF
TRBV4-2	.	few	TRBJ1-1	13	TGTGCCAGCAGCCAAGGAGTGGACACTGAAGCTTTCTTT	CASSQGVDTEAFF
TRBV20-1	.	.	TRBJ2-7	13	TGCAGTGCTGGTTCTCCTTGGGGATACGAGCAGTACTTC	CSAGSPWGYEQYF
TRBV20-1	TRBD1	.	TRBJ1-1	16	TGCAGTGCTAGAGGACCTAGGCAGGGGGCGGGCACTGAAGCTTTCTTT	CSARGPRQGAGTEAFF
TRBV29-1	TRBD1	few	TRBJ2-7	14	TGCAGCGTTGTTCCCTCCAGGGGGCAATACGAGCAGTACTTC	CSVVPSRGQYEQYF
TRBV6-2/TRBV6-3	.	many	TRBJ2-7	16	TGTGCCAGCAGTTACCAAGACAGGCGCCATGGCGGGGAGCAGTACTTC	CASSYQDRRHGGEQYF
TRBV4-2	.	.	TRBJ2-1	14	TGTGCCAGCAGCCAAGTCGGGAGCGGTAATGAGCAGTTCTTC	CASSQVGSGNEQFF
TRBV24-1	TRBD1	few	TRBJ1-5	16	TGTGCCACCAGTGATCCAGGACAGGGAGGGAATCAGCCCCAGCATTTT	CATSDPGQGGNQPQHF
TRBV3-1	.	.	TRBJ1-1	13	TGTGCCAGCAGCCAAAGGACACAAACTGAAGCTTTCTTT	CASSQRTQTEAFF
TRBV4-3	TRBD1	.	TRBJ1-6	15	TGCGCCAGCAGCCAAGGGACAGGGAGTTATTCACCCCTCCACTTT	CASSQGTGSYSPLHF
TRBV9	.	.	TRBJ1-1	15	TGTGCCAGCAGCGTAGGGGGGACATTCAAGACTGAAGCTTTCTTT	CASSVGGTFKTEAFF
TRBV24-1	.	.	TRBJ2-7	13	TGTGCCACCGGACAGAGCCCATCCTACGAGCAGTACTTC	CATGQSPSYEQYF
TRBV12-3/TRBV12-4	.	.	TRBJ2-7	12	TGTGCCAGTAGTTTTTTGGGGTTCGAGCAGTACTTC	CASSFLGFEQYF
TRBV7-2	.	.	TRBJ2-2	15	TGTGCCAGCAGCTTTTCTGGAGGGAACACCGGGGAGCTGTTTTTT	CASSFSGGNTGELFF
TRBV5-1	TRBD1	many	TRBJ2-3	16	TGCGCCAGCAGCGGGGACAGGGCCTTGAGCACAGATACGCAGTATTTT	CASSGDRALSTDTQYF
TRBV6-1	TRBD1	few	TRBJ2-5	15	TGTGCCAGCAGGAAAGAACCAGGGGGTTCGGAGACCCAGTACTTC	CASRKEPGGSETQYF
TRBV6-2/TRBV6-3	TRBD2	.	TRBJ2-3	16	TGTGCCAGCAGCCCCCGATGGGCGGGAGGGCCGGGAACGCAGTATTTT	CASSPRWAGGPGTQYF
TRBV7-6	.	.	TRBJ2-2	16	TGTGCCAGCAGCTTAGGGGTCCGGACTGTCACCGGGGAGCTGTTTTTT	CASSLGVRTVTGELFF
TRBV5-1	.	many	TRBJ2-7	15	TGCGCCAGCAGCCAGTCACGGGGCATCACAGCCGAGCAGTACTTC	CASSQSRGITAEQYF
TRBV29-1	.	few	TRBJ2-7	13	TGCAGCGTTGTGGCCCCAGGCGCCTACGAGCAGTACTTC	CSVVAPGAYEQYF
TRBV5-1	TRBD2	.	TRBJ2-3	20	TGCGCCAGCAGCCATGGACTAGCGGTCTTATCGCTTTCTAGCACAGATACGCAGTATTTT	CASSHGLAVLSLSSTDTQYF
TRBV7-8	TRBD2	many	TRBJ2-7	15	TGTGCCAGCAGCTCCTCCGGGACTAAAGACTACGAGCAGTACTTC	CASSSSGTKDYEQYF
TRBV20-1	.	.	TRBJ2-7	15	TGCAGTGCTAGAGGGACCGCAGGCCTCTCCTACGAGCAGTACTTC	CSARGTAGLSYEQYF
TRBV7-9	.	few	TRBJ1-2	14	TGTGCCAGCAGCTTAGGGACAGCGAAGTATGGCTACACCTTC	CASSLGTAKYGYTF
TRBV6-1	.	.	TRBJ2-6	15	TGTGCCAGCAGCCCTCCCTTTACAGGGGCCAACGTCCTGACTTTC	CASSPPFTGANVLTF
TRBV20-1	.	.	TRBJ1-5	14	TGCAGTGCTAGGCATTACAGGGAATTGCAGCCCCAGCATTTT	CSARHYRELQPQHF
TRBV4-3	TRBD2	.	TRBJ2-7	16	TGCGCCAGCAGCCAAGAGACTAGCGGGGGCCTCTACGAGCAGTACTTC	CASSQETSGGLYEQYF
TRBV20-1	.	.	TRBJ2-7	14	TGCAGTGCTAGTTCGGGCACCCCATCCTACGAGCAGTACTTC	CSASSGTPSYEQYF
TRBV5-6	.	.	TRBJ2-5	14	TGTGCCAGCAGCTCGGTACCGGGACAAGAGACCCAGTACTTC	CASSSVPGQETQYF
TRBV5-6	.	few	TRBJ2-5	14	TGTGCCAGCAGCGCAACAGGGTTCCAAGAGACCCAGTACTTC	CASSATGFQETQYF
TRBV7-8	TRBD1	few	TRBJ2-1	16	TGTGCCAGCAGCTCAGGGGGCCACAGCTCCTACAATGAGCAGTTCTTC	CASSSGGHSSYNEQFF
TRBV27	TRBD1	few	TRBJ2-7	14	TGTGCCAGCAGTTTCACCCGACAGGGCGGGGAGCAGTACTTC	CASSFTRQGGEQYF
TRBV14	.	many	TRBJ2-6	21	TGTGCCAGCAGCCAAAAATCTCCGGGCTCCATCCTTAGCTCTGGGGCCAACGTCCTGACTTTC	CASSQKSPGSILSSGANVLTF
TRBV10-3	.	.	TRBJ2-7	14	TGTGCCATCACGGCGGGGGCGCCTCACCACGAGCAGTACTTC	CAITAGAPHHEQYF
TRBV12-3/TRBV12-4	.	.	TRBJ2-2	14	TGTGCCAGCAGCCACGGTATGAGGACCGGGGAGCTGTTTTTT	CASSHGMRTGELFF